Listed here are 4 T cell receptor beta chains from one sample, sequenced in a study of blood T cell repertoires in COVID-19. The method was immunoSEQ multiplex PCR; TCRdb's version includes in-frame clones alone and lacks a portion of them. Here the sample spans about 91,000 clones, about 90% being singletons. Specimen: peripheral blood. These TCRs come from a woman between 70 and 85 years old with acute or convalescent COVID-19.

The genes are TRBV29-1 and TRBJ1-1; 8 bases match TRBD1. The CDR3 has 14 residues. Germline assignment: CDR1 SQVTM and CDR2 ANQGSEA. V lost 7 bases and J lost 4; bases outside the gene matches: 11. In nucleotides, the CDR3 is TGCAGCGGGGGGACAGGCGCCGTGGGCACTGAAGCTTTCTTT. It is translated as CSGGTGAVGTEAFF.

This chain joins TRBV6-5 and TRBJ1-6, with unresolved D. Trimming pared 6 bases from V and 0 bases from J, leaving 6 bases between. The CDR3 extends over 14 amino acids. Germline loops: CDR1 MNHEY, CDR2 SVGAGI. CDR3 loop: CASSTGSYNSPLHF. DNA of the CDR3: TGTGCCAGCAGCACTGGCTCCTATAATTCACCCCTCCACTTT.

This CDR3 reads CASSFFSGGWEETQYF. CDR3 coding DNA: TGCGCCAGCAGCTTTTTCAGCGGGGGATGGGAAGAGACCCAGTACTTC. The chain combines TRBV5-1 with TRBJ2-5, with 8 bases aligning to TRBD2. The ends lost 2 bases at V and 3 bases at J; junction bases unmatched: 9. CDR3 length equals 16 residues. From germline, CDR1 is SGHRS and CDR2 YFSETQ. Full variable domain (remainder filled in from reference TRBV5-1 and TRBJ2-5): KAGVTQTPRYLIKTRGQQVTLSCSPISGHRSVSWYQQTPGQGLQFLFEYFSETQRNKGNFPGRFSGRQFSNSRSEMNVSTLELGDSALYLCASSFFSGGWEETQYFGPGTRLLVL.

V gene TRBV18 combines with J gene TRBJ2-7; 7 nucleotides agree with TRBD1. V was clipped by 5 bases and J by 5 bases; unmatched bases: 3. The CDR3 has 12 amino acids. Per germline, CDR1 KGHSH and CDR2 LQKENI. The CDR3 is CASSSGQHEQYF. The CDR3 coding sequence is TGTGCCAGCTCATCGGGACAGCACGAGCAGTACTTC. The full variable domain, in which reference TRBV18 and TRBJ2-7 provide the parts outside the CDR3, is NAGVMQNPRHLVRRRGQEARLRCSPMKGHSHVYWYRQLPEEGLKFMVYLQKENIIDESGMPKERFSAEFPKEGPSILRIQQVVRGDSAAYFCASSSGQHEQYFGPGTRLTVT.